Below are 13 T cell receptor beta chains sequenced from a single sample in a study of regulatory T cells in long-lasting Graves disease. Described time point: persistent/refractory GD, antithyroid drugs over 5 years with positive TRAb. Isolated PBMC RNA provided the starting material for the TCR library. According to the study, TCR beta libraries were built with iRepertoire HTBI primers and CDR3-region Arm-PCR. TCRdb fed the multiplex PCR reads into MiXCR, producing one record per CDR3 protein. This sample has about 450,000 distinct CDR3 sequences; about a quarter occur once, and the top ten carry around 24%. Material: peripheral blood mononuclear cells (PBMCs), obtained when the disease was refractory, from a patient treated with antithyroid drugs. The receptors were gathered from a female donor with Graves disease.

This clonotype was recorded many times. The chain joins TRBV18 to TRBJ2-2; D may match TRBD1 or TRBD2 (5 bases each). Germline lookup yields CDR1 KGHSH and CDR2 LQKENI. The CDR3 sequence is 15 residues long. The V end was cut by 3 bases, the J end by 1 base, with 9 bases between. The CDR3 nucleotides read TGTGCCAGCTCACCGGCAGGGAGGAACACCGGGGAGCTGTTTTTT. Its translation is CASSPAGRNTGELFF.

With respect to this clonotype: This sequence may be a read error, since a much larger clone differs from it by one base. The genes are TRBV20-1 and TRBJ2-7; 10 bases are shared with TRBD1. The CDR3 is 12 amino acids. Germline values: CDR1 DFQATT, CDR2 SNEGSKA (reference sequence). In DNA form, the CDR3 reads TGCGGTGCTGACGGACAGGGGGACGAGCAGTACTTC. It specifies CGADGQGDEQYF.

In DNA, the CDR3 is TGCAGCGTTGAAGATCTTCGGGCGGACACGGCCAAAAACATTCAGTACTTC. It is translated as CSVEDLRADTAKNIQYF. J is TRBJ2-4 and V is TRBV29-1, with a possible D match to TRBD1 (5 bases). This CDR3 is built from 17 residues. CDR1 is SQVTM, CDR2 ANQGSEA, per germline. V dropped 0 bases and J dropped 1 base, with 16 bases sitting between them.

The sample holds many counts of this clonotype. V is TRBV30 and J is TRBJ2-4, with 7 bases fitting TRBD2. This CDR3 region has 12 residues. J gave up 6 bases and V 4 bases, and 3 bases lay outside the gene matches. Looked up from germline, CDR1 is GTSNPN and CDR2 is SVGIG (reference sequence). In DNA, the CDR3 is TGTGCCTGGAATCCTAGCGGAAACATTCAGTACTTC. Encoded protein: CAWNPSGNIQYF.

This clonotype was observed many times. The chain carries TRBV6-1 and TRBJ1-1; no reliable D call. V lost 1 base to trimming and J lost 4 bases, with 13 bases between them. CDR1 and CDR2 (germline): MNHNS, SASEGT. The CDR3 is 15 amino acids. The CDR3 protein is CASSEVSESLTEAFF. CDR3 nucleotides: TGTGCCAGCAGTGAAGTATCGGAGTCGCTCACTGAAGCTTTCTTT.

This clonotype was found many times. The gene calls are TRBV6-1 and TRBJ2-5, with D possibly TRBD2 on 6 matching bases. Germline loops: CDR1 MNHNS, CDR2 SASEGT. The length of the CDR3 is 13 residues. With 6 bases removed from V and 4 bases from J, the gap between germline ends came to 12 bases. Here the CDR3 DNA reads TGTGCCAGCAGACTTCCAGCGGGAGAGACCCAGTACTTC. Amino acid sequence: CASRLPAGETQYF.

V is TRBV9 and J is TRBJ2-5; weak D call: TRBD1 (5 bases). The CDR3 length is 15 residues. The ends were cut back, 0 bases at V and 5 bases at J, with 14 bases in the middle. The germline CDR1 and CDR2 sequences are SGDLS and YYNGEE. The CDR3 protein is CASSVDPGAVETQYF. The DNA of the CDR3 is TGTGCCAGCAGCGTAGACCCTGGGGCAGTTGAGACCCAGTACTTC.

The chain has TRBV18 and TRBJ1-1, with D unclear. Trimming removed 0 bases at V and 0 bases at J, with 5 bases between. CDR1 and CDR2 (germline): KGHSH, LQKENI. This CDR3 region has 14 residues. The CDR3, as DNA: TGTGCCAGCTCACCACCAGGGATGAACACTGAAGCTTTCTTT. It codes for CASSPPGMNTEAFF.

In its sample, this clonotype was seen many times. The chain is built from TRBV12-3 or TRBV12-4 and TRBJ1-1; weak D call: TRBD1 (6 bases). Trimming pared 6 bases from V and 10 bases from J, leaving 12 bases between. The CDR3 runs 11 residues. In nucleotides, the CDR3 is TGTGCCAGCAGGGATAAGGGGGGAGCTTTCTTT. Its protein product is CASRDKGGAFF.

Only a few counts were recorded for this clonotype. This chain uses TRBV28 with TRBJ2-1; D is possibly TRBD2 (6 bases). CDR3 length: 14 residues. Trimming cost V 3 bases and J 7 bases, with 13 bases left between them. Germline V CDR1 and CDR2: MDHEN, SYDVKM. CDR3 sequence reads: CASSLVARGNEQFF. DNA of the CDR3: TGTGCCAGCAGTTTGGTCGCGCGGGGAAATGAGCAGTTCTTC.

The chain carries TRBV30 and TRBJ1-5; no clear D gene. The CDR3 extends over 13 amino acids. Germline CDR1 GTSNPN, CDR2 SVGIG (reference sequence). Trimming left V 2 bases short and J 4 bases short, with 9 bases between. DNA for the CDR3: TGTGCCTGGAGTCCGGCCCAGAATCAGCCCCAGCATTTT. Its translation is CAWSPAQNQPQHF.

There are many counts of this clonotype. The rearrangement uses TRBV24-1 and TRBJ2-2, with D perhaps given as TRBD1 or TRBD2 (5 bases each). Germline CDR1 KGHDR, CDR2 SFDVKD. The CDR3 loop spans 15 amino acids. The V and J ends lost 4 bases and 0 bases respectively, with 8 bases between them. The CDR3 loop reads CATSEGVANTGELFF. DNA of the CDR3: TGTGCCACCAGTGAGGGGGTTGCGAACACCGGGGAGCTGTTTTTT.

This clonotype was seen ten or more times. Written as DNA, the CDR3 is TGTGCCACCAGCGGAACTGGGGAGCAGTACTTC. The encoded protein is CATSGTGEQYF. The V gene is TRBV24-1, the J gene TRBJ2-7; D unclear. The CDR3 runs to 11 residues. CDR1 and CDR2 (germline): KGHDR, SFDVKD. Trimming removed 7 bases at V and 7 bases at J, with 10 bases between.